This entry lists 16 T cell receptor beta chains sequenced from one sample in a study of cytomegalovirus exposure and HLA in healthy donors. The PCR used 60 Vbeta and 13 Jbeta primers. TCRdb keeps only in-frame clones here, not all; method: immunoSEQ multiplex PCR. The sample holds about 150,000 clones, roughly 79% seen once. Sequencing was carried out using PBMCs. Every receptor here comes from a male donor in good health and CMV-seronegative.

The J gene is TRBJ2-1, the V gene TRBV19, with D possibly TRBD1 on 6 matching bases. Deletions cut 7 bases from V and 2 bases from J, with 15 bases between. Germline lookup yields CDR1 LNHDA and CDR2 SQIVND (reference sequence). This CDR3 contains 15 residues. CDR3 bases: TGTGCCAGTACCCCTTTGCACAGGGCCTACAATGAGCAGTTCTTC. Amino acids: CASTPLHRAYNEQFF.

This chain links TRBV7-9 with TRBJ2-2, with 9 nucleotides matching TRBD1. The CDR3 is 17 amino acids. Per the germline V gene, CDR1 is SEHNR and CDR2 is FQNEAQ (reference sequence). Unmatched junction bases numbered 11, after V lost 5 bases and J lost 4 bases. For the CDR3, the DNA is TGTGCCAGCAGCCAAAGGGCGGGACAGGGATCCACCGGGGAGCTGTTTTTT. Translation: CASSQRAGQGSTGELFF.

The CDR3 spells CASSPGRGPWSTEAFF. The CDR3 DNA reads as TGTGCCAGCAGTCCCGGCAGGGGCCCGTGGAGCACTGAAGCTTTCTTT. V is TRBV6-6 and J is TRBJ1-1, with D maybe TRBD1 (6 bases). Germline values: CDR1 MNHNY, CDR2 SVGAGI (reference sequence). V lost 5 bases and J 4 bases, leaving 20 bases between the germline ends. The CDR3 runs 16 residues.

The chain has TRBV7-9 and TRBJ1-2; a weak D match, TRBD1 (5 bases). The V gene's germline CDR1 is SEHNR and CDR2 FQNEAQ (reference sequence). This CDR3 is built from 19 residues. Trimming removed 1 base at V and 3 bases at J, with 24 bases between. The CDR3 nucleotides are TGTGCCAGCAGCTTAGAATCCCCAGGGAGGGGAATGTATGACTATGGCTACACCTTC. It encodes CASSLESPGRGMYDYGYTF.

The chain has TRBV4-3 and TRBJ1-6; possible D gene TRBD1, 5 bases. Trimming pared 0 bases from V and 9 bases from J, leaving 15 bases between. The germline V gene has CDR1 LGHNA and CDR2 YSLEER. This CDR3 is built from 16 residues. The CDR3 DNA reads TGCGCCAGCAGCCAAGAACAAGGGGAAGGGGCTTCACCCCTCCACTTT. Translation: CASSQEQGEGASPLHF.

V gene TRBV7-8 combines with J gene TRBJ1-1; the match to TRBD1 covers 8 bases. This CDR3 has 13 amino acids. Germline assignment: CDR1 SGHVS and CDR2 FQNEAQ. The trim removed 6 bases at V and 6 bases at J, leaving 6 bases unmatched. The CDR3 loop is CASSTLQGAEAFF. Here the CDR3 DNA reads TGTGCCAGCAGTACACTACAGGGGGCTGAAGCTTTCTTT.

The rearrangement uses TRBV21-1 and TRBJ1-2. TRBV21-1 is labeled a pseudogene. The CDR3 sequence is 17 residues long. CDR3 protein: CASSSWSPQQRSYGYTF. CDR3 DNA sequence: TGTGCCAGCAGCAGCTGGAGCCCGCAGCAAAGAAGCTATGGCTACACCTTC.

This rearrangement joins TRBV9 to TRBJ2-1; 7 bases agree with TRBD2. J gave up 0 bases and V 4 bases, and 4 bases lay outside the gene matches. The germline gives CDR1 SGDLS, CDR2 YYNGEE. CDR3 length equals 15 residues. The DNA for the CDR3 is TGTGCCAGCAGCATACCTAGCGGCTCCTACAATGAGCAGTTCTTC. This encodes CASSIPSGSYNEQFF.

A single count supports this clone. The chain combines TRBV7-9 with TRBJ1-1, with D possibly being TRBD1 (6 bases). Germline loops: CDR1 SEHNR, CDR2 FQNEAQ (reference sequence). This CDR3 is built from 14 residues. V gave up 6 bases and J gave up 6 bases, with 17 bases separating them. The CDR3, as DNA: TGTGCCAGCAGGGCGGGGGCGTCGGGGGCTGAAGCTTTCTTT. It translates to CASRAGASGAEAFF.

The J gene is TRBJ1-2, the V gene TRBV6-5; weak D call: TRBD1 (6 bases). V was pared by 3 bases and J by 4 bases, with 12 bases between. Germline V gene lookup returns CDR1 MNHEY and CDR2 SVGAGI. The length of the CDR3 is 14 residues. In DNA form, the CDR3 reads TGTGCCAGCAGTTATGGGGGGGGCGGCTATGGCTACACCTTC. This translates into CASSYGGGGYGYTF.

DNA of the CDR3: TGTGCCAGCAGCTTAGCACGACAGGGTGCCGACACTGAAGCTTTCTTT. This gives the protein CASSLARQGADTEAFF. V gene TRBV7-2 combines with J gene TRBJ1-1; TRBD1 aligns across 7 bases. After removal of 0 bases from V and 3 bases from J, the junction contained 7 bases not matched to a gene. Per the germline V gene, CDR1 is SGHTA and CDR2 is FQGNSA. The CDR3 totals 16 residues.

About this clone itself: A junction boundary mismatches the germline segment, possibly from a read error. The rearrangement uses TRBV18 and TRBJ2-7, with 11 bases matching TRBD2. Germline V gives CDR1 KGHSH, CDR2 LQKENI. The CDR3 runs 14 residues. Written as DNA, the CDR3 is TGTGCCAGCTCACCAACAGGGACTAGCGGCCCTCTGGGCTTC. Residues: CASSPTGTSGPLGF.

The table lists this clone with a count of one. The chain is built from TRBV25-1 and TRBJ2-5, with 10 nucleotides matching TRBD2. CDR1 is MGHDK and CDR2 is SYGVNS in the germline V gene. The CDR3 contains 17 residues. The ends lost 1 base at V and 4 bases at J; junction bases unmatched: 9. The CDR3 coding sequence is TGTGCCAGCAGTGAATTCGGCGAGCGGGGGGGTAGAGAGACCCAGTACTTC. It codes for CASSEFGERGGRETQYF. Full variable domain (outside the CDR3, taken from reference TRBV25-1 and TRBJ2-5): EADIYQTPRYLVIGTGKKITLECSQTMGHDKMYWYQQDPGMELHLIHYSYGVNSTEKGDLSSESTVSRIRTEHFPLTLESARPSHTSQYLCASSEFGERGGRETQYFGPGTRLLVL.

This clone has just a few counts. The gene calls are TRBV6-5 and TRBJ2-7; 11 nucleotides agree with TRBD1. Germline V gene sequence: CDR1 MNHEY, CDR2 SVGAGI. With 2 bases clipped from V and 6 bases from J, the junction kept 0 bases outside the gene matches. The CDR3 is made up of 13 amino acids. This chain's CDR3 is CASSYGTGGEQYF. For the CDR3, the DNA is TGTGCCAGCAGTTACGGGACAGGGGGCGAGCAGTACTTC.

V gene TRBV28 combines with J gene TRBJ2-7; TRBD1 matches at 8 bases. This CDR3 comprises 18 residues. J lost 3 bases, V lost 5 bases, and 18 bases had no gene match. Germline V gene sequence: CDR1 MDHEN, CDR2 SYDVKM. The CDR3 coding sequence is TGTGCCAGCAGTGGAAAGGCCAGACAGGGGATCCTACTCTACGAGCAGTACTTC. Residues: CASSGKARQGILLYEQYF.

The chain joins TRBV5-1 to TRBJ2-3; weak D call: TRBD1 (5 bases). V lost 4 bases, J lost 6 bases, and 12 bases lay in between. The CDR3 is made up of 13 amino acids. Germline V gene lookup returns CDR1 SGHRS and CDR2 YFSETQ. CDR3 protein: CASSGQGSDTQYF. The DNA for the CDR3 is TGCGCCAGCAGCGGACAAGGTTCGGATACGCAGTATTTT. The entire variable domain, with the rest obtained from reference TRBV5-1 and TRBJ2-3, is as follows: KAGVTQTPRYLIKTRGQQVTLSCSPISGHRSVSWYQQTPGQGLQFLFEYFSETQRNKGNFPGRFSGRQFSNSRSEMNVSTLELGDSALYLCASSGQGSDTQYFGPGTRLTVL.